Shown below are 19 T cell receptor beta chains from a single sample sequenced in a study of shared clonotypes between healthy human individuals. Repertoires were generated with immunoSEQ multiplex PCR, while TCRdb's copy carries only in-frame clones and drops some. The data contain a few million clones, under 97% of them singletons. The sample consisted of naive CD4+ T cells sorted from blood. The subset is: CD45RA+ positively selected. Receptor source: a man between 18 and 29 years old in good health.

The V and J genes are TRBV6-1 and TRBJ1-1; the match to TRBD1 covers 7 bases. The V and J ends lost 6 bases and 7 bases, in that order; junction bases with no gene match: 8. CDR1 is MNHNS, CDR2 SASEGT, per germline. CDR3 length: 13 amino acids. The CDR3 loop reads CASSLTGEGEAFF. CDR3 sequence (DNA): TGTGCCAGCAGCCTCACAGGGGAGGGTGAAGCTTTCTTT.

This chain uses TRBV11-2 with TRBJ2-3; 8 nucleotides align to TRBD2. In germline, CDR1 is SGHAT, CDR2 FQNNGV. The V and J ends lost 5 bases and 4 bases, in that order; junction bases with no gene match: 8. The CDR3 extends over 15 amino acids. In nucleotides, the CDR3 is TGTGCCAGCAGCCTTAGCGGGAAGACCCCAGATACGCAGTATTTT. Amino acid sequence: CASSLSGKTPDTQYF.

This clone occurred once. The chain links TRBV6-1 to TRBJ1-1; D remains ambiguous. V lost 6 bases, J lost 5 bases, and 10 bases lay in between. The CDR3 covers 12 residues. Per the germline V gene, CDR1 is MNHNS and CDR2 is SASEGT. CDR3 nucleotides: TGTGCCAGCAGCTACGCGGGGACTGAAGCTTTCTTT. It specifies CASSYAGTEAFF.

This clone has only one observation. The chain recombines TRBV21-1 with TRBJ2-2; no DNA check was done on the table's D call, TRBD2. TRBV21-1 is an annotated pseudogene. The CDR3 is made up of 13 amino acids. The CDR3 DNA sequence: TGTGCCAGCCCCGGGGGATTCCCCGGGGAGCTGTTTTTT. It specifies CASPGGFPGELFF.

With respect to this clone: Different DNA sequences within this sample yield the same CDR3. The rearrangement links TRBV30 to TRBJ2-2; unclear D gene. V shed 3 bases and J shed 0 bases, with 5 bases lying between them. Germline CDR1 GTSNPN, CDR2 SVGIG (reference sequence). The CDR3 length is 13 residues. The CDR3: CAWRGSNTGELFF. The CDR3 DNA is TGTGCCTGGAGGGGATCGAACACCGGGGAGCTGTTTTTT. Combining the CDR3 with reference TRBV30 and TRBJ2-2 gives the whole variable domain SQTIHQWPATLVQPVGSPLSLECTVEGTSNPNLYWYRQAAGRGLQLLFYSVGIGQISSEVPQNLSASRPQDRQFILSSKKLLLSDSGFYLCAWRGSNTGELFFGEGSRLTVL.

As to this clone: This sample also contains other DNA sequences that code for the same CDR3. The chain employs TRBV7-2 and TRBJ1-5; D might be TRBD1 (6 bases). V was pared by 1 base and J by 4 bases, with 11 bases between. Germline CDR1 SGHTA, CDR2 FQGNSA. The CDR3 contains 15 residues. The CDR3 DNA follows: TGTGCCAGCAGCTTAGGGGGGGCAGGTAATCAGCCCCAGCATTTT. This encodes CASSLGGAGNQPQHF.

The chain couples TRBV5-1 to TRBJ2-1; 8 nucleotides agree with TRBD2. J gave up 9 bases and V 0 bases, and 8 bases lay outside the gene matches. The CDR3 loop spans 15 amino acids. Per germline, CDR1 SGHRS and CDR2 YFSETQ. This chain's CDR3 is CASSLGGLGSGEQFF. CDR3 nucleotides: TGCGCCAGCAGCTTGGGGGGACTAGGGTCCGGTGAGCAGTTCTTC. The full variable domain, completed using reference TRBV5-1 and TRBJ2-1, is KAGVTQTPRYLIKTRGQQVTLSCSPISGHRSVSWYQQTPGQGLQFLFEYFSETQRNKGNFPGRFSGRQFSNSRSEMNVSTLELGDSALYLCASSLGGLGSGEQFFGPGTRLTVL.

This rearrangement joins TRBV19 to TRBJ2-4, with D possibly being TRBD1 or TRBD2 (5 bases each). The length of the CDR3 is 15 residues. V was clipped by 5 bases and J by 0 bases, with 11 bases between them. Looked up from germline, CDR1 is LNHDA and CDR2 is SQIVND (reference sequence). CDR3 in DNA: TGTGCCAGTAGTGCCCTTGGGGGAGCCAAAAACATTCAGTACTTC. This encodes CASSALGGAKNIQYF.

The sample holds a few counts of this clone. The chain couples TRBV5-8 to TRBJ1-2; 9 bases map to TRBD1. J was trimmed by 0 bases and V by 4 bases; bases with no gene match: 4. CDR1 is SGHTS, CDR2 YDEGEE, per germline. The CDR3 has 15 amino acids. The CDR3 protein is CASSPRTGANYGYTF. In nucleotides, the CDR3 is TGTGCCAGCAGCCCGAGGACAGGGGCTAACTATGGCTACACCTTC.

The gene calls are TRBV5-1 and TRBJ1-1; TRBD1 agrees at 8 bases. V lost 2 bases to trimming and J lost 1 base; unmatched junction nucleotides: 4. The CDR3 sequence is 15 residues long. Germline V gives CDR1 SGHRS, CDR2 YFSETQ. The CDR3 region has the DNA TGCGCCAGCAGCTTCTCTGGACAGGGGAACACTGAAGCTTTCTTT. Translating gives CASSFSGQGNTEAFF.

The CDR3 loop reads CASSAGTGEDGYTF. The CDR3 DNA reads TGCGCCAGCAGCGCCGGGACAGGGGAGGATGGCTACACCTTC. This chain uses TRBV5-1 with TRBJ1-2, with TRBD1 matching over 10 bases. Germline CDR1 is SGHRS and CDR2 is YFSETQ. This CDR3 has 14 amino acids. Trimming cost V 4 bases and J 6 bases; bases outside gene matches: 6.

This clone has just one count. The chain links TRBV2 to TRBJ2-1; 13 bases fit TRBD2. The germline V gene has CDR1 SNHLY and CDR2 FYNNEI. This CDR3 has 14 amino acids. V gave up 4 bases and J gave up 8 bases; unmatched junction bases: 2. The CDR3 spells CASSGTSGSYEQFF. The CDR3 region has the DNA TGTGCCAGCAGTGGGACTAGCGGGAGTTATGAGCAGTTCTTC.

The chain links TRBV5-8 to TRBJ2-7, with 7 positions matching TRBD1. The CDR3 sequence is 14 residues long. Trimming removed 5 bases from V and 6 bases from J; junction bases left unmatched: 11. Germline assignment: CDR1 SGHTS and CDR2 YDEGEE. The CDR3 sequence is CASSLRQGRGEQYF. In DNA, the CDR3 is TGTGCCAGCAGTCTCCGACAGGGTCGGGGCGAGCAGTACTTC.

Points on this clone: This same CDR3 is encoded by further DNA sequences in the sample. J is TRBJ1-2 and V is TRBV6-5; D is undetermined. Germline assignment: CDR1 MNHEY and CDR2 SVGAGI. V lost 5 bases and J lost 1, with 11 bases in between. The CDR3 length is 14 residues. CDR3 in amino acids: CASSAPGGNYGYTF. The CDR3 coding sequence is TGTGCCAGCAGTGCCCCGGGTGGTAACTATGGCTACACCTTC.

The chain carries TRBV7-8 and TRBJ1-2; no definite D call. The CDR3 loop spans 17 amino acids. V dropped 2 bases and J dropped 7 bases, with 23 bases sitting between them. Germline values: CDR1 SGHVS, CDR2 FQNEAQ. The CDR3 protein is CASSLYPGSVGLSGYTF. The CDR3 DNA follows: TGTGCCAGCAGCTTATATCCCGGTTCGGTAGGGCTAAGTGGCTACACCTTC.

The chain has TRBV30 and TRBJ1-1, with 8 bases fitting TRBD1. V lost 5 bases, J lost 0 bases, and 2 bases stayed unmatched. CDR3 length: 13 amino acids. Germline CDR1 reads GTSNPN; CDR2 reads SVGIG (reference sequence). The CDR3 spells CAWGQGVNTEAFF. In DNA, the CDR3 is TGTGCCTGGGGACAGGGCGTGAACACTGAAGCTTTCTTT.

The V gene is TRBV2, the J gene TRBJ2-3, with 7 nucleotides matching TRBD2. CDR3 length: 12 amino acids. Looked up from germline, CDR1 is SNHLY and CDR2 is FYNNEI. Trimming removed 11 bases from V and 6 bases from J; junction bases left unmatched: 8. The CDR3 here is CAFERGPDTQYF. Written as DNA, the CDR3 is TGTGCCTTTGAGCGGGGACCCGATACGCAGTATTTT.

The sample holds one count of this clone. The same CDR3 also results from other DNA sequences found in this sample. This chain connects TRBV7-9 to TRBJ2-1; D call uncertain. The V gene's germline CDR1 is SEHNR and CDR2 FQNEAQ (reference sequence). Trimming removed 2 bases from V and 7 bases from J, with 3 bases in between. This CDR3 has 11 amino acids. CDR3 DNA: TGTGCCAGCAGCTTATCGAATGAGCAGTTCTTC. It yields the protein CASSLSNEQFF.

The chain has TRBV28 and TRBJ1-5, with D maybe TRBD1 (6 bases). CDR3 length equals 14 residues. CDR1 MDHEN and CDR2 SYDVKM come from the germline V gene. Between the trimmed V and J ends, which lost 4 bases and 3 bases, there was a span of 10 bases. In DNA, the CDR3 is TGTGCCAGCAGTTCTACAGGGCACAATCAGCCCCAGCATTTT. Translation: CASSSTGHNQPQHF.